The 29 T cell receptor beta chains listed next were all sequenced from one sample in a study of cytomegalovirus exposure and HLA in healthy donors. The PCR made use of 60 Vbeta and 13 Jbeta primers. Repertoires were generated with immunoSEQ multiplex PCR, while TCRdb's copy carries only in-frame clones and drops some. Its table records around 150,000 clones. Sequencing was done on a sample of PBMCs. These receptors were obtained from a woman aged 55-69 years in good health and CMV-seronegative.

This rearrangement joins TRBV27 to TRBJ2-5, with TRBD1 matching 8 bases. Unmatched junction bases numbered 10, after V lost 5 bases and J lost 2 bases. This CDR3 is 16 amino acids long. CDR1 MNHEY and CDR2 SMNVEV come from the germline V gene (reference sequence). CDR3 bases: TGTGCCAGCAGTCCCTGGCAGGGGGCAGGGCAAGAGACCCAGTACTTC. Its protein product is CASSPWQGAGQETQYF.

This chain joins TRBV7-8 and TRBJ1-5; no reliable D call. CDR3 size: 15 residues. V dropped 3 bases and J dropped 2 bases, with 11 bases sitting between them. Germline V gene data show CDR1 as SGHVS and CDR2 as FQNEAQ. Written as DNA, the CDR3 is TGTGCCAGCAGCTTCGGAGGGAGAGGCAATCAGCCCCAGCATTTT. Translation: CASSFGGRGNQPQHF.

The chain links TRBV5-1 to TRBJ2-3, with D unresolved. CDR3 length: 13 residues. From germline, CDR1 is SGHRS and CDR2 YFSETQ. The V end was cut by 4 bases, the J end by 4 bases, with 10 bases between. The CDR3 sequence: CASSKAQADTQYF. The CDR3 coding sequence is TGCGCCAGCAGCAAAGCCCAGGCAGATACGCAGTATTTT.

The chain links TRBV18 to TRBJ1-4; weak D call: TRBD1 (6 bases). The V gene lost 8 bases and the J gene lost 3 bases, with 10 bases spanning the gap. Germline-derived CDR1 and CDR2 are KGHSH and LQKENI. The CDR3 totals 13 residues. CDR3 region: CASTTGANEKLFF. CDR3 DNA: TGTGCCAGCACGACAGGCGCTAATGAAAAACTGTTTTTT.

On this clone itself: One end of the junction does not line up with germline, which may come from a read error. The CDR3 protein is CASRPRTGGNPEALF. The DNA for the CDR3 is TGTGCCAGCAGACCACGGACAGGGGGAAACCCTGAAGCTCTCTTT. The chain employs TRBV6-5 and TRBJ1-1; 10 nucleotides match TRBD1. The CDR3 has 15 residues. From germline, CDR1 is MNHEY and CDR2 SVGAGI.

V and J are TRBV2 and TRBJ1-5, with 9 positions matching TRBD1. CDR3 length: 14 amino acids. After removal of 6 bases from V and 7 bases from J, the junction contained 7 bases not matched to a gene. CDR1 is SNHLY, CDR2 FYNNEI, per germline. CDR3 in DNA: TGTGCCAGCAGCATGACAGGGGGTTTGCAGCCCCAGCATTTT. Translating gives CASSMTGGLQPQHF.

The rearrangement joins TRBV2 to TRBJ2-7, with 10 positions matching TRBD2. CDR3 size: 15 residues. Germline V gene sequence: CDR1 SNHLY, CDR2 FYNNEI. V lost 3 bases and J lost 7; bases outside the gene matches: 9. Here the CDR3 reads CASSDRASGSPEQYF. As DNA, the CDR3 is TGTGCCAGCAGTGATCGGGCTAGCGGGAGCCCTGAGCAGTACTTC.

The CDR3: CASSPLAGGRETQYF. The CDR3 coding sequence is TGTGCCAGCTCACCACTAGCGGGAGGGCGAGAGACCCAGTACTTC. The rearrangement joins TRBV18 to TRBJ2-5, with TRBD2 matching 11 bases. J gave up 4 bases and V 1 base, and 2 bases lay outside the gene matches. This CDR3 spans 15 amino acids. Per the germline V gene, CDR1 is KGHSH and CDR2 is LQKENI. Combining the CDR3 with reference TRBV18 and TRBJ2-5 gives the whole variable domain NAGVMQNPRHLVRRRGQEARLRCSPMKGHSHVYWYRQLPEEGLKFMVYLQKENIIDESGMPKERFSAEFPKEGPSILRIQQVVRGDSAAYFCASSPLAGGRETQYFGPGTRLLVL.

J is TRBJ2-7 and V is TRBV29-1; 9 bases agree with TRBD1. The CDR3 extends over 14 amino acids. Germline CDR1 and CDR2: SQVTM and ANQGSEA. V shed 3 bases, J shed 6 bases, and the junction held 9 bases outside the gene matches. The CDR3 protein is CSVDFTTGGSEQYF. CDR3 DNA sequence: TGCAGCGTTGATTTTACGACAGGGGGTAGCGAGCAGTACTTC.

The chain couples TRBV5-1 to TRBJ2-1; weak D call: TRBD1 (5 bases). In germline, CDR1 is SGHRS, CDR2 YFSETQ. Trimming shortened V by 3 bases and J by 10 bases, and 17 bases separated the two germline ends. The CDR3 is 14 residues long. CDR3: CASSSRTSIGEQFF. The DNA of the CDR3 is TGCGCCAGCAGCTCCAGGACATCTATCGGGGAGCAGTTCTTC.

J is TRBJ2-1 and V is TRBV7-9; 11 bases align to TRBD2. V lost 4 bases to trimming and J lost 16 bases; unmatched junction nucleotides: 6. Germline V gene data show CDR1 as SEHNR and CDR2 as FQNEAQ (reference sequence). The CDR3 contains 12 residues. Here the CDR3 DNA reads TGTGCCAGCAGCTCGCGACTAGCGGGAATCTTCTTC. The encoded protein is CASSSRLAGIFF.

The chain recombines TRBV7-3 with TRBJ2-1, with 9 bases matching TRBD2. V dropped 3 bases and J dropped 0; count of bases not matched to a gene: 0. The CDR3 is 15 amino acids. From germline, CDR1 is SGHTA and CDR2 FQGTGA. CDR3 sequence: CASSFSGSSYNEQFF. CDR3 nucleotide sequence: TGTGCCAGCAGCTTTAGCGGGAGCTCCTACAATGAGCAGTTCTTC.

This chain uses TRBV6-5 with TRBJ1-1; 7 bases align to TRBD1. The CDR3 has 15 amino acids. Germline V lookup: CDR1 MNHEY, CDR2 SVGAGI. The trim removed 5 bases at V and 4 bases at J, leaving 10 bases unmatched. The CDR3 loop is CASSTMTGFFTEAFF. The CDR3, as DNA: TGTGCCAGCAGTACTATGACAGGGTTTTTCACTGAAGCTTTCTTT.

The chain couples TRBV2 to TRBJ1-2, with D possibly TRBD1 on 6 matching bases. Between the trimmed V and J ends, which lost 4 bases and 2 bases, there was a span of 14 bases. The CDR3 runs to 15 residues. CDR1 is SNHLY, CDR2 FYNNEI, per germline. The CDR3 region has the DNA TGTGCCAGCAGTGGGGGGGGAAGGGGGAACTATGGCTACACCTTC. Protein: CASSGGGRGNYGYTF.

The chain has TRBV2 and TRBJ2-7; 8 bases fit TRBD1. The J segment lost 1 base and the V segment lost 4 bases, leaving 6 bases of the junction unmatched. The length of the CDR3 is 15 residues. CDR1 SNHLY and CDR2 FYNNEI come from the germline V gene. The CDR3 nucleotides read TGTGCCAGCAGTGCAGACAGGGGAATATCCTACGAGCAGTACTTC. Its protein is CASSADRGISYEQYF.

The chain couples TRBV20-1 to TRBJ2-7; D ambiguous. Looked up from germline, CDR1 is DFQATT and CDR2 is SNEGSKA (reference sequence). The CDR3 length is 11 residues. Trimming took off 6 bases at V and 3 bases at J, with 9 bases between the two ends. CDR3 protein: CSAPGGYEQYF. CDR3 in DNA: TGCAGTGCACCAGGTGGCTACGAGCAGTACTTC.

This chain connects TRBV6-6 to TRBJ2-3, with 9 positions matching TRBD2. Germline CDR1 and CDR2: MNHNY and SVGAGI (reference sequence). V lost 0 bases and J lost 6; bases outside the gene matches: 7. CDR3 size: 16 residues. The CDR3 DNA reads TGTGCCAGCAGTTACTCTCTGCGGGAGGGCCGCGATACGCAGTATTTT. Translating gives CASSYSLREGRDTQYF.

V is TRBV1 and J is TRBJ1-5; the D call in the table, TRBD1, was not verified against the DNA. TRBV1 counts as a pseudogene. This CDR3 is 17 amino acids long. CDR3 loop: CTSCKTRERKENQPQHF. The CDR3 coding sequence is TGCACCAGCTGCAAGACCAGGGAACGGAAAGAAAATCAGCCCCAGCATTTT.

The rearrangement uses TRBV5-1 and TRBJ2-1; TRBD2 aligns across 10 bases. V was pared by 4 bases and J by 10 bases, with 8 bases of the junction left unmatched. The CDR3 length is 14 residues. Germline V CDR1 and CDR2: SGHRS, YFSETQ. The CDR3 loop is CASSPGTSALEQFF. For the CDR3, the DNA is TGCGCCAGCAGCCCCGGGACTAGCGCTCTAGAGCAGTTCTTC.

This sequence joins TRBV19 and TRBJ2-1, with a possible D match to TRBD2 (5 bases). The CDR3 has 15 residues. Germline assignment: CDR1 LNHDA and CDR2 SQIVND (reference sequence). V was cut by 4 bases and J by 0 bases, with 10 bases left in between. The CDR3 DNA sequence: TGTGCCAGTAGTAAAGGGAGTAGCTCCTACAATGAGCAGTTCTTC. It encodes CASSKGSSSYNEQFF.

The genes are TRBV12-5 and TRBJ1-1; TRBD1 agrees at 7 bases. CDR1 and CDR2 (germline): LGHNT, FRNRAP. The CDR3 covers 13 residues. The V and J ends lost 10 bases and 3 bases, in that order; junction bases with no gene match: 8. In nucleotides, the CDR3 is TGTGCTACCCGACAGGGCGGGGACACTGAAGCTTTCTTT. Protein sequence: CATRQGGDTEAFF.

V is TRBV5-1 and J is TRBJ2-1, with 10 bases identical to TRBD2. Trimming at V came to 1 base and at J to 3 bases, leaving 1 base not matched to a gene. The CDR3 runs to 15 residues. Per the germline V gene, CDR1 is SGHRS and CDR2 is YFSETQ. CDR3 bases: TGCGCCAGCAGCTTGCTAGCGGGGGACTACAATGAGCAGTTCTTC. Translated, it gives CASSLLAGDYNEQFF.

The rearrangement uses TRBV10-1 and TRBJ2-3, with unresolved D. The CDR3 runs 16 residues. V lost 3 bases to trimming and J lost 0 bases, with 13 bases between them. Germline assignment: CDR1 WNHNN and CDR2 SYGVQD (reference sequence). The CDR3 sequence is CASSEGPARSTDTQYF. In DNA form, the CDR3 reads TGCGCCAGCAGTGAAGGCCCAGCGCGGAGCACAGATACGCAGTATTTT.

The rearrangement joins TRBV5-1 to TRBJ2-4; TRBD2 agrees at 14 bases. Germline lookup yields CDR1 SGHRS and CDR2 YFSETQ. V lost 7 bases and J lost 6; bases outside the gene matches: 9. The CDR3 spans 16 residues. CDR3 nucleotide sequence: TGCGCCAGCCGGGGACTAGCGGGAGCGAGGGGAAACATTCAGTACTTC. Protein product: CASRGLAGARGNIQYF.

The V call is TRBV5-1, the J call TRBJ2-7; a weak D match, TRBD1 (5 bases). This CDR3 spans 14 amino acids. The germline V and J ends were trimmed by 0 bases and 1 base, with 8 bases remaining between them. The germline gives CDR1 SGHRS, CDR2 YFSETQ. The CDR3 DNA is TGCGCCAGCAGCTTGGGGACATTTTCCTACGAGCAGTACTTC. This sequence encodes CASSLGTFSYEQYF.

The chain recombines TRBV5-1 with TRBJ2-7; D gene unclear. V was pared by 4 bases and J by 6 bases, with 20 bases between. This CDR3 is 15 amino acids long. Looked up from germline, CDR1 is SGHRS and CDR2 is YFSETQ. The CDR3 DNA sequence: TGCGCCAGCAGCCGTGCCTCAGATTACCTTGTCGAGCAGTACTTC. Residues: CASSRASDYLVEQYF.

The rearrangement uses TRBV5-4 and TRBJ2-2; a possible D gene is TRBD2 (5 bases). V was pared by 0 bases and J by 1 base, with 10 bases between. The V gene's germline CDR1 is SGHNT and CDR2 YYREEE (reference sequence). This CDR3 contains 16 residues. CDR3 protein: CASSLGVAMNTGELFF. The CDR3 nucleotides read TGTGCCAGCAGCTTGGGAGTAGCGATGAACACCGGGGAGCTGTTTTTT.

The chain links TRBV5-1 to TRBJ2-7, with 9 bases identical to TRBD1. CDR3 length: 15 residues. The ends lost 4 bases at V and 1 base at J; junction bases unmatched: 6. The V gene's germline CDR1 is SGHRS and CDR2 YFSETQ. The chain's CDR3 is CASSVDRGASYEQYF. DNA of the CDR3: TGCGCCAGCAGCGTGGACAGGGGAGCATCCTACGAGCAGTACTTC.

This rearrangement joins TRBV10-3 to TRBJ2-5; D might be TRBD2 (6 bases). From germline, CDR1 is ENHRY and CDR2 SYGVKD. V lost 6 bases and J lost 3, with 23 bases in between. The CDR3 consists of 17 residues. The CDR3 nucleotides read TGTGCCATCAGGGGAGAACCCCAAATTAGCGGTAAAGAGACCCAGTACTTC. This sequence encodes CAIRGEPQISGKETQYF.